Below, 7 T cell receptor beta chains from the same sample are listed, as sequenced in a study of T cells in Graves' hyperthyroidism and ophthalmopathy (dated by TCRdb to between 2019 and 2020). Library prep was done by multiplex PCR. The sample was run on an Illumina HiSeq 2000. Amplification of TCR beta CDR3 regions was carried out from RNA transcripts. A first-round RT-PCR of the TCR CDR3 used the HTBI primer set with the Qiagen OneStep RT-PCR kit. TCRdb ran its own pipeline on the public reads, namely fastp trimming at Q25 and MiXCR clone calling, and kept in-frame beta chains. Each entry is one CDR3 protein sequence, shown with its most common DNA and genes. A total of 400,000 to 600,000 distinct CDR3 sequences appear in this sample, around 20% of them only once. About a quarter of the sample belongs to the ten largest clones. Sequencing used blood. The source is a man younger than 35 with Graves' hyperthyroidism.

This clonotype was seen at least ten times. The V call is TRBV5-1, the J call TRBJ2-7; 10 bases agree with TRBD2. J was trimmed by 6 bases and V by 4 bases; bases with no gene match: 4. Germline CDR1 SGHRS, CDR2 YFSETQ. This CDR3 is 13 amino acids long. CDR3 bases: TGCGCCAGCAGCCAGACTAGCGGGCTCGAGCAGTACTTC. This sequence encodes CASSQTSGLEQYF.

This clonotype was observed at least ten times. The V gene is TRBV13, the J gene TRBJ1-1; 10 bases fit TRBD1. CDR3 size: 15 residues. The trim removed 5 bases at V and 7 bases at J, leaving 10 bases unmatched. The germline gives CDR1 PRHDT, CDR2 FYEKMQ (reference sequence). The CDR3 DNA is TGTGCCAGCAGCATCCCGAGACAGGGGGCAAGTGAAGCTTTCTTT. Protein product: CASSIPRQGASEAFF.

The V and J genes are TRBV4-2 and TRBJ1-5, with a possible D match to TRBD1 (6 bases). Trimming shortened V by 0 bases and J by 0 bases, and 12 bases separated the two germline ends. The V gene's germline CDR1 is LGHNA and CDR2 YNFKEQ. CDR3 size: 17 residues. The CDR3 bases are TGTGCCAGCAGCCAAGAACCGGACAGTTATAGCAATCAGCCCCAGCATTTT. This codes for CASSQEPDSYSNQPQHF.

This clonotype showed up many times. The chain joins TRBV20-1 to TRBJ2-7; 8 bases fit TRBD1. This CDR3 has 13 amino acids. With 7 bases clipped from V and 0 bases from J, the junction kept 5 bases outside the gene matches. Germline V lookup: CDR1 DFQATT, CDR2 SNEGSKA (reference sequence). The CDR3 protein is CSVWTGSSYEQYF. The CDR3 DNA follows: TGCAGTGTCTGGACAGGGTCCTCCTACGAGCAGTACTTC.

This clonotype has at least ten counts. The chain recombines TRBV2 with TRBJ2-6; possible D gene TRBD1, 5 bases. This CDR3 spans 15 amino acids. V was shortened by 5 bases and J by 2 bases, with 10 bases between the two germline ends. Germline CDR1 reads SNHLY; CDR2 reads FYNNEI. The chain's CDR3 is CASSLSRAGANVLTF. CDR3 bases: TGTGCCAGCAGTCTGAGCAGGGCTGGGGCCAACGTCCTGACTTTC. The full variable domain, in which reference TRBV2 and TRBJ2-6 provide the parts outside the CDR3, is EPEVTQTPSHQVTQMGQEVILRCVPISNHLYFYWYRQILGQKVEFLVSFYNNEISEKSEIFDDQFSVERPDGSNFTLKIRSTKLEDSAMYFCASSLSRAGANVLTFGAGSRLTVL.

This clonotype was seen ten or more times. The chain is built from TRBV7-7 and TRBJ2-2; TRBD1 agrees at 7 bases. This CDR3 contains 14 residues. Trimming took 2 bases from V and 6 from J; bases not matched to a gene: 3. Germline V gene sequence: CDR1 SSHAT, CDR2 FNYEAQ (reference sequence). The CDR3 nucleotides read TGTGCCAGCAGCTTAATACAGGGGTCCGGGGAGCTGTTTTTT. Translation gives CASSLIQGSGELFF.

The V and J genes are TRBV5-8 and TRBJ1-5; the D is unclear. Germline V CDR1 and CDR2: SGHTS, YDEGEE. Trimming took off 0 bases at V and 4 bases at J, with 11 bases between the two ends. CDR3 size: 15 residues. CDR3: CASSLEAGLNQPQHF. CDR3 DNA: TGTGCCAGCAGCTTGGAGGCAGGCCTAAATCAGCCCCAGCATTTT.